This T cell receptor (beta chain) was recorded in a study of blood T cell repertoires in COVID-19. Whole-study context: Nucleic acid was either cDNA or gDNA, and it came from T cells, B-cell-depleted T cells, or PBMCs.

Source study methods: Amplification from reference gene primers served as the basis for estimated nucleated cell counts. TCRdb keeps only in-frame clones here, not all; method: immunoSEQ multiplex PCR. That table supplies the V and J calls and clone size; D and trimming were determined from the DNA. The data show about 240,000 clones, 87% seen once. In this sample, this clone turned up once. Looked up from germline, CDR1 is MNHNY and CDR2 is SVGAGI (reference sequence). The CDR3 is 16 amino acids. V lost 5 bases to trimming and J lost 2 bases, with 18 bases between them. This chain links TRBV6-6 with TRBJ1-2; D remains ambiguous. The sequence was obtained from a man aged 55 to 70 who had recovered from COVID-19. Sequenced material: peripheral blood. The CDR3 DNA follows: TGTGCCAGCAGTATAACGGGGAACCGGGAAAACTATGGCTACACCTTC. Its translation: CASSITGNRENYGYTF.